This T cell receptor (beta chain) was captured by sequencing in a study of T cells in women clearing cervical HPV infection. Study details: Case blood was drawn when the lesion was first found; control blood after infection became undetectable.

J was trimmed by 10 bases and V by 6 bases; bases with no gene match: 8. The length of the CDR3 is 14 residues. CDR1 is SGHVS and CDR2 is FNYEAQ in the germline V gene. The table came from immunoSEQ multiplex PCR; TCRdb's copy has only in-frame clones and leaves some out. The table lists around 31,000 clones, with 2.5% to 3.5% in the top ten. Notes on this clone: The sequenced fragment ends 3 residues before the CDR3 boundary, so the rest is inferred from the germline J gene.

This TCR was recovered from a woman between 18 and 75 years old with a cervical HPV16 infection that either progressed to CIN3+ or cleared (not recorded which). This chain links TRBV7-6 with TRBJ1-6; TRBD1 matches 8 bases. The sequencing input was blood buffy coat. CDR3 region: CASSSTGAGSPLHF. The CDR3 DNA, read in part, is TGTGCCAGCAGTTCGACAGGGGCTGGATCACCC.